This TCR beta chain was found in a study of T cells after yellow fever vaccination. Study results and limitations: It was a small share of clonotypes that appeared in both CD4 and CD8 compartments. The booster saw the reappearance of most primary-vaccination clones (approximately 97% CD4, 88% CD8).

CDR1 is LGHNA and CDR2 is YNFKEQ in the germline V gene. This CDR3 has 16 amino acids. The V end lost 2 bases, the J end lost 1 base, and 12 bases lay between the germline ends. TCRdb passed the 5' RACE reads through MiXCR, listing each CDR3 protein once. The sample comprises 620,000 or so distinct CDR3 sequences, approximately 16% of which are singletons, and around 15% rests with the top ten. Regarding this clonotype: Its target is unknown.

The J gene is TRBJ2-1, the V gene TRBV4-2; the D gene is possibly TRBD1 (6 bases). The sequence was collected from a man between 18 and 29 years old who received the YFV17D yellow fever vaccine. Sequences were derived from PBMCs, sampled about 5 days after the first yellow fever vaccination. The DNA for the CDR3 is TGTGCCAGCAGCCAAACAGGGACAAATTCCTACAATGAGCAGTTCTTC. This codes for CASSQTGTNSYNEQFF.